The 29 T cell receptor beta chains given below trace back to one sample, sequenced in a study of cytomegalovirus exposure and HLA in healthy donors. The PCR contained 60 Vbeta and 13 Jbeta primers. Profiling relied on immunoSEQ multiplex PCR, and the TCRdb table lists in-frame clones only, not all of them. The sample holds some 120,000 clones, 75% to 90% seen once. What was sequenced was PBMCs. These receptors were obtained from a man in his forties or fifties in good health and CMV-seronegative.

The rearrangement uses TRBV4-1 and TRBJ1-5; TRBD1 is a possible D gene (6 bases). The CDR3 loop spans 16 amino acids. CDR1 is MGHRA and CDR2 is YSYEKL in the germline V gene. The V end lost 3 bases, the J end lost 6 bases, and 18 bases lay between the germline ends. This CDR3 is CASSQHRDRGGQPQHF. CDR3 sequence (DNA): TGCGCCAGCAGCCAGCACCGGGACCGAGGGGGTCAGCCCCAGCATTTT.

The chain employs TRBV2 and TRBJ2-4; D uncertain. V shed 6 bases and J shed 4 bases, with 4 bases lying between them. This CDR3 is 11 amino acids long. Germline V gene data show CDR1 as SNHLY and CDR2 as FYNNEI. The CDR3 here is CASSQKNIQYF. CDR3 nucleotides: TGTGCCAGCAGCCAAAAAAACATTCAGTACTTC.

CDR3 DNA sequence: TGTGCCAGCAGCCGCGGGGGGGCAAACTACGAGCAGTACTTC. Its translation: CASSRGGANYEQYF. The genes are TRBV5-4 and TRBJ2-7, with TRBD2 identical over 9 bases. From germline, CDR1 is SGHNT and CDR2 YYREEE (reference sequence). CDR3 length: 14 amino acids. After removal of 4 bases from V and 3 bases from J, the junction contained 5 bases not matched to a gene. Together with reference TRBV5-4 and TRBJ2-7, the CDR3 gives the full variable domain: ETGVTQSPTHLIKTRGQQVTLRCSSQSGHNTVSWYQQALGQGPQFIFQYYREEENGRGNFPPRFSGLQFPNYSSELNVNALELDDSALYLCASSRGGANYEQYFGPGTRLTVT.

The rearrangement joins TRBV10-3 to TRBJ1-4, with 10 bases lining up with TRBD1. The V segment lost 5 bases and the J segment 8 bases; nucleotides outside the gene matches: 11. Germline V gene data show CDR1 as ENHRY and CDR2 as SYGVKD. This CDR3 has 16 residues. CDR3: CAISLNRGQGLEKLFF. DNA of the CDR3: TGTGCCATCAGTTTAAATAGGGGACAGGGGTTGGAAAAACTGTTTTTT.

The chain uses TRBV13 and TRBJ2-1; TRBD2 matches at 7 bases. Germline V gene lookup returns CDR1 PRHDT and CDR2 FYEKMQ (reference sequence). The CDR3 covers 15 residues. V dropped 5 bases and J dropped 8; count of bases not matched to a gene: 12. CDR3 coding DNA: TGTGCCAGCAGCCGGGGGGACTTGGACGTCCATGAGCAGTTCTTC. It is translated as CASSRGDLDVHEQFF.

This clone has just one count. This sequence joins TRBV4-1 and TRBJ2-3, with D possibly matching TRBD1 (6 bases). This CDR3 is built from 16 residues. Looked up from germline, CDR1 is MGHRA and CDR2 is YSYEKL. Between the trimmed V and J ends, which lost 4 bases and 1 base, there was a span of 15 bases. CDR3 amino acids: CASSPSGAGGTDTQYF. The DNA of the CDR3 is TGCGCCAGCAGCCCAAGTGGGGCAGGGGGCACAGATACGCAGTATTTT.

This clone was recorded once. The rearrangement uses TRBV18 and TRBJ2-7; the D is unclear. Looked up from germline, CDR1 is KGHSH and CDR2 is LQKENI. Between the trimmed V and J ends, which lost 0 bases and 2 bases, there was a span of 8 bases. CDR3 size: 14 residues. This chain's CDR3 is CASSPPATPYEQYF. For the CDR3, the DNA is TGTGCCAGCTCACCACCCGCGACTCCCTACGAGCAGTACTTC.

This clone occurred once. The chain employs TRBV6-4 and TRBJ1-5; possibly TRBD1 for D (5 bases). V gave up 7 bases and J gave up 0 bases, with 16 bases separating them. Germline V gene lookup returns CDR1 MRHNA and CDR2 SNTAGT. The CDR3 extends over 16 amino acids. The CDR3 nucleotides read TGTGCCAGCAAATACGACAGCCCGTATAGCAATCAGCCCCAGCATTTT. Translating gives CASKYDSPYSNQPQHF.

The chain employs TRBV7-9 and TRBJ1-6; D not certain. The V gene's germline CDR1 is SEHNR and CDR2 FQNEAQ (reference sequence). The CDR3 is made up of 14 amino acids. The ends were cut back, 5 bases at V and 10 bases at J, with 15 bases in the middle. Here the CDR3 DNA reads TGTGCCAGCAGCCCGCGGGTGGAAAGGTCACCCCTCCACTTT. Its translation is CASSPRVERSPLHF.

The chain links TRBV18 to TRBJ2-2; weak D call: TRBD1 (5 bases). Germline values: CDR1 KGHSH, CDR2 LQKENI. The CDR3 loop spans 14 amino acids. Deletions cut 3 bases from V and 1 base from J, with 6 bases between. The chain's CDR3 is CASSPTVNTGELFF. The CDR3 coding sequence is TGTGCCAGCTCACCGACAGTGAACACCGGGGAGCTGTTTTTT.

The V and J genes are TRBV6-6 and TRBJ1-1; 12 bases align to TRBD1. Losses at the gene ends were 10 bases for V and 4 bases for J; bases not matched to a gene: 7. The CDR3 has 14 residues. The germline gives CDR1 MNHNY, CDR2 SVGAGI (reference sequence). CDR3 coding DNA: TGTGCCACAGGGACAGGGGGCCTGGGCACTGAAGCTTTCTTT. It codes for CATGTGGLGTEAFF.

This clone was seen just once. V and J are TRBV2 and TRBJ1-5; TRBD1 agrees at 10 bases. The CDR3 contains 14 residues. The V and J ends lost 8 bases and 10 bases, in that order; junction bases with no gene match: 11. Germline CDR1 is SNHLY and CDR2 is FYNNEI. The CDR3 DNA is TGTGCCAGCTCCGGGACAGGGGCCCCAGGTCCCCAGCATTTT. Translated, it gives CASSGTGAPGPQHF. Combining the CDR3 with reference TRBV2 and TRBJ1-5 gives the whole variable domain EPEVTQTPSHQVTQMGQEVILRCVPISNHLYFYWYRQILGQKVEFLVSFYNNEISEKSEIFDDQFSVERPDGSNFTLKIRSTKLEDSAMYFCASSGTGAPGPQHFGDGTRLSIL.

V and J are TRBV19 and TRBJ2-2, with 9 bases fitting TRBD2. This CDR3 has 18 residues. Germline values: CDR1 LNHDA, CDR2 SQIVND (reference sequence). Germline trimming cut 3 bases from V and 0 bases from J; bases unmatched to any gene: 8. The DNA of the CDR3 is TGTGCCAGTAGTATCGATCCCCTAGCGGGGCCGAACACCGGGGAGCTGTTTTTT. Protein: CASSIDPLAGPNTGELFF.

This CDR3 reads CASSLVGSLKGSDTQYF. The CDR3 DNA reads TGTGCCAGCAGCTTAGTTGGGTCCCTCAAGGGGTCGGATACGCAGTATTTT. This rearrangement joins TRBV11-3 to TRBJ2-3, with D perhaps matching TRBD1 (5 bases). This CDR3 is built from 17 residues. Trimming cost V 1 base and J 6 bases, with 20 bases left between them. Germline V gene sequence: CDR1 SGHNT, CDR2 YENEEA.

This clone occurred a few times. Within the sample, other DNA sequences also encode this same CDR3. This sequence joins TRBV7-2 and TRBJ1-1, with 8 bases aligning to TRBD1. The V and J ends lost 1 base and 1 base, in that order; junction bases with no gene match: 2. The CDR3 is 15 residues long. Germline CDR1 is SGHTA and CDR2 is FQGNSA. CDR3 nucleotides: TGTGCCAGCAGCTTAGGGGACAGGCGGAACACTGAAGCTTTCTTT. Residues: CASSLGDRRNTEAFF.

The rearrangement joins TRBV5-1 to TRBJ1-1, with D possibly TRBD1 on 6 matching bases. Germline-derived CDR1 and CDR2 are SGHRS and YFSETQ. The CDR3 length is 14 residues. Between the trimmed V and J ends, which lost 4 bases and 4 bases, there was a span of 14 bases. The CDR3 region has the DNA TGCGCCAGCAGCCTCCCAGGGGCGGGCACTGAAGCTTTCTTT. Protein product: CASSLPGAGTEAFF.

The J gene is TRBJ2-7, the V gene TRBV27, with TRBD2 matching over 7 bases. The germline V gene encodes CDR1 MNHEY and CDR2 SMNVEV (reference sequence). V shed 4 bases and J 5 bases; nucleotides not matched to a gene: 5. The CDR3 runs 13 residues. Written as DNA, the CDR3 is TGTGCCAGCAGTTCCTGGGGGGGGGACGAGCAGTACTTC. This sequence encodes CASSSWGGDEQYF.

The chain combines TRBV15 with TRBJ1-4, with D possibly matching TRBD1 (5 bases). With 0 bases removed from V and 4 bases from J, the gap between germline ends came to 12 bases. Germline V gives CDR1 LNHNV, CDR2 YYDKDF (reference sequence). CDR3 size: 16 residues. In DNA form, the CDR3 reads TGTGCCACCAGCAGAGATCAGACAGATGTTAATGAAAAACTGTTTTTT. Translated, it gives CATSRDQTDVNEKLFF.

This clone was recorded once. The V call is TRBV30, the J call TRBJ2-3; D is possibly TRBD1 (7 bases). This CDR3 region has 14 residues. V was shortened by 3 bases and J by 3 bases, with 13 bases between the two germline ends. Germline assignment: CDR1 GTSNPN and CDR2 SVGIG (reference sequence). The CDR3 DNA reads TGTGCCTGGAGGCGGGACAGCCCAACAGATACGCAGTATTTT. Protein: CAWRRDSPTDTQYF.

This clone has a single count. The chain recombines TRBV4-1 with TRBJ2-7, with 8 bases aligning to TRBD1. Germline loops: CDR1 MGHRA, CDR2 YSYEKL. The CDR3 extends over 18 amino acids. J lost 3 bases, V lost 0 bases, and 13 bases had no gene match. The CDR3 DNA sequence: TGCGCCAGCAGCCAAGATACTATCCTCGGGACAGGACTCTACGAGCAGTACTTC. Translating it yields CASSQDTILGTGLYEQYF.

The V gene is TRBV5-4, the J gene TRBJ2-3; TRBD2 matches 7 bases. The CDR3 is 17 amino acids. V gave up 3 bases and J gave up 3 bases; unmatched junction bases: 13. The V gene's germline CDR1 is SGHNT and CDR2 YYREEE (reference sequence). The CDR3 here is CASSSLSTSYVTDTQYF. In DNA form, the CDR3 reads TGTGCCAGCAGCTCCTTATCGACTAGCTATGTGACAGATACGCAGTATTTT. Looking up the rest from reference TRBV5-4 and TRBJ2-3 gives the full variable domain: ETGVTQSPTHLIKTRGQQVTLRCSSQSGHNTVSWYQQALGQGPQFIFQYYREEENGRGNFPPRFSGLQFPNYSSELNVNALELDDSALYLCASSSLSTSYVTDTQYFGPGTRLTVL.

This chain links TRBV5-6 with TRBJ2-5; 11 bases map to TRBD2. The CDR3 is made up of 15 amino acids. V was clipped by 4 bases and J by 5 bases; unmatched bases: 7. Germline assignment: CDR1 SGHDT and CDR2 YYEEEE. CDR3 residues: CASSPTWTSGETQYF. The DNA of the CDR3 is TGTGCCAGCAGCCCGACTTGGACTAGCGGGGAGACCCAGTACTTC.

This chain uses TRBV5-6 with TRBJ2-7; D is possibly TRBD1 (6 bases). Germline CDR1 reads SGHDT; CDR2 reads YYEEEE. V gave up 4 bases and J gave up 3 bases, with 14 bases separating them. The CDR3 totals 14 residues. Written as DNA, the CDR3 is TGTGCCAGCAGCCCCCCCGCCAGGGGCTACGAGCAGTACTTC. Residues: CASSPPARGYEQYF.

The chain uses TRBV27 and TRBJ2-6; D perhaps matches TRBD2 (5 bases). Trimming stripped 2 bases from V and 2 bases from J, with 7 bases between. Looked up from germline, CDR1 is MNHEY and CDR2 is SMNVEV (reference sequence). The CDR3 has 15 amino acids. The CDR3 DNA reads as TGTGCCAGCAGTTTAGCCGGGGCTGGGGCCAACGTCCTGACTTTC. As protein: CASSLAGAGANVLTF.

The CDR3 spells CASSVVAGGPHEQFF. DNA for the CDR3: TGTGCCAGCAGCGTAGTAGCGGGGGGCCCCCATGAGCAGTTCTTC. The chain has TRBV9 and TRBJ2-1; 10 bases match TRBD2. This CDR3 contains 15 residues. CDR1 is SGDLS and CDR2 is YYNGEE in the germline V gene. V gave up 0 bases and J gave up 8 bases; unmatched junction bases: 5.

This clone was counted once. CDR3 loop: CASNQQGPDTEAFF. The CDR3 DNA follows: TGTGCCAGCAATCAACAGGGTCCGGACACTGAAGCTTTCTTT. The J gene is TRBJ1-1, the V gene TRBV28; possible D gene TRBD1, 6 bases. The germline V gene encodes CDR1 MDHEN and CDR2 SYDVKM. The V end was cut by 7 bases, the J end by 3 bases, with 15 bases between. The length of the CDR3 is 14 residues.

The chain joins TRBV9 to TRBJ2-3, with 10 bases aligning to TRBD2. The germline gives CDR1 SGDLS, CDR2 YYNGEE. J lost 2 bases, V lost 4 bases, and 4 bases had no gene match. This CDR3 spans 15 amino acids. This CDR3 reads CASSPLAGDTDTQYF. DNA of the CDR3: TGTGCCAGCAGCCCCCTAGCGGGGGACACAGATACGCAGTATTTT.

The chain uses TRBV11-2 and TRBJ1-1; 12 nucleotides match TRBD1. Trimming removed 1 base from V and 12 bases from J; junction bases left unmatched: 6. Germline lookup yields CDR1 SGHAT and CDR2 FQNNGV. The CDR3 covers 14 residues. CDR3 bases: TGTGCCAGCAGCTTAGGTGGGACAGGGGGCTCGTCTTTCTTT. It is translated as CASSLGGTGGSSFF.

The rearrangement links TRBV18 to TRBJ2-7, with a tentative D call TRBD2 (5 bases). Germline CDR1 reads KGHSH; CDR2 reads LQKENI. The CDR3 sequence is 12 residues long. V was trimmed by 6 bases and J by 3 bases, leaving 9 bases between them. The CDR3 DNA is TGTGCCAGCTCCCCCCGGGACTACGAGCAGTACTTC. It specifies CASSPRDYEQYF.